This T cell receptor beta chain was identified during a study of T cell changes during pregnancy in multiple sclerosis. CDR1 is SGHVS, CDR2 FQNEAQ, per germline. The junction had 11 bases not matched to a gene; V was cut back by 5 bases and J by 5 bases. This CDR3 spans 15 amino acids. Only one count was recorded for this clone. Assay used: immunoSEQ multiplex PCR; TCRdb lists only in-frame clones, some missing. This table has more than 45,000 clones, 85% to 95% appearing once. This sequence joins TRBV7-8 and TRBJ1-1, with 7 bases that match TRBD1. The sequence came from a female donor with multiple sclerosis, enrolled in a pregnancy study. The sample in question was CD8+ T cells from peripheral blood mononuclear cells, obtained in the second trimester of pregnancy. The CDR3 is CASSIMTGRFTEAFF. CDR3 in DNA: TGTGCCAGCAGCATCATGACAGGGAGGTTTACTGAAGCTTTCTTT.